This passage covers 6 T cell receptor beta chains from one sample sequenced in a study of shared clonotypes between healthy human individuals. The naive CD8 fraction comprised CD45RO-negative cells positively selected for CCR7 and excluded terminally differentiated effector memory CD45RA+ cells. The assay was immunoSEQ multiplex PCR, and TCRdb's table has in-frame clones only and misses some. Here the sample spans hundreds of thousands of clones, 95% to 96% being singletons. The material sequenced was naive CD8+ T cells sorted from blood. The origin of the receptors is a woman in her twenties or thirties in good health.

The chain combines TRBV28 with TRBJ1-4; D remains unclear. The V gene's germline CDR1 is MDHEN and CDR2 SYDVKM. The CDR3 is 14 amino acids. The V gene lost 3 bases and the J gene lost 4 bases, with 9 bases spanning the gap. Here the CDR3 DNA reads TGTGCCAGCAGTTTTACTGAATATAATGAAAAACTGTTTTTT. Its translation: CASSFTEYNEKLFF.

The CDR3 is CASSLVLSGLNTGELFF. The CDR3 region has the DNA TGCGCCAGCAGCTTGGTCCTGTCGGGACTAAACACCGGGGAGCTGTTTTTT. V usage is TRBV5-1 and J usage is TRBJ2-2; TRBD2 aligns across 7 bases. The CDR3 sequence is 17 residues long. The germline gives CDR1 SGHRS, CDR2 YFSETQ. V shed 0 bases and J 2 bases; nucleotides not matched to a gene: 7.

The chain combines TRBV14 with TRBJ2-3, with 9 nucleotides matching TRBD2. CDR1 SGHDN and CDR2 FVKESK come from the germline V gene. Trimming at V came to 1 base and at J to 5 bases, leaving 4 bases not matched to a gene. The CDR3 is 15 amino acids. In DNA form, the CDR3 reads TGTGCCAGCAGCCAAGTTGCGGGAGGGGTAGATACGCAGTATTTT. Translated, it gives CASSQVAGGVDTQYF.

In nucleotides, the CDR3 is TGTGCCAGTAGTATCTTTCAGAAAGCTAACTATGGCTACACCTTC. It codes for CASSIFQKANYGYTF. The chain couples TRBV19 to TRBJ1-2; D unresolved. CDR1 and CDR2 (germline): LNHDA, SQIVND (reference sequence). This CDR3 contains 15 residues. Trimming pared 3 bases from V and 0 bases from J, leaving 11 bases between.

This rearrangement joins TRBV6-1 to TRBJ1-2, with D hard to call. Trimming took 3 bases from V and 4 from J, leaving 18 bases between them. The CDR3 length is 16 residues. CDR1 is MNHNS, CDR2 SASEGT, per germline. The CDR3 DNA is TGTGCCAGCAGTGATTACAGCCCAATTGAACTCTATGGCTACACCTTC. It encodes CASSDYSPIELYGYTF.

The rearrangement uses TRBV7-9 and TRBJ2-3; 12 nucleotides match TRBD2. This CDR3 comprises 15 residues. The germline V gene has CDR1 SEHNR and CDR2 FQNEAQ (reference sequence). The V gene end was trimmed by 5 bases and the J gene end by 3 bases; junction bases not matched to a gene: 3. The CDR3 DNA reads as TGTGCCAGCAGCCGGACTAGCGGGATAACAGATACGCAGTATTTT. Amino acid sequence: CASSRTSGITDTQYF.